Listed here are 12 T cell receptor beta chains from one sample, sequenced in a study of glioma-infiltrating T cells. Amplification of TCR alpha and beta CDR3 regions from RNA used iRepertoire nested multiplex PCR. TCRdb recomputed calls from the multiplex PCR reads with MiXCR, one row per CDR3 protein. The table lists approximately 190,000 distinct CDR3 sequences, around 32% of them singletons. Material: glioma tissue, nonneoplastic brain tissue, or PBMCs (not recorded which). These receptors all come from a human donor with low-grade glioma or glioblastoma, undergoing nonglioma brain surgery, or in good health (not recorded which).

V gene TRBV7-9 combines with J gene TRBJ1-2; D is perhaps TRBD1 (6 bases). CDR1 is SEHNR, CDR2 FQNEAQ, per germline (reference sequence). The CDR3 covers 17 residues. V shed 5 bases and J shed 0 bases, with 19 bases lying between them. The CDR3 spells CASSLVRDTKSNYGYTF. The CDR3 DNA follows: TGTGCCAGCAGCCTTGTCCGGGACACAAAATCTAACTATGGCTACACCTTC.

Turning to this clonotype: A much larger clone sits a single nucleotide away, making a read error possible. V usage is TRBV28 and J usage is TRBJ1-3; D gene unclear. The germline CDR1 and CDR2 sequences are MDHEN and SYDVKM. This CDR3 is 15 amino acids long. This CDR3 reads CTSSFSSASGNTIYF. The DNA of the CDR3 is TGTACCAGCAGTTTTAGTAGTGCCTCTGGAAACACCATATATTTT.

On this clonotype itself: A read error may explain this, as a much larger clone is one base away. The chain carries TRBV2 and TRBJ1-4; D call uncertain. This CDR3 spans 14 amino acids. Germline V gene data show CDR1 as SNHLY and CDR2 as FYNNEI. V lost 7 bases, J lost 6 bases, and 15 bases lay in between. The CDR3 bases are TGTGCCAGCAAGCAGGCGGGAGAAGATGAAAAACTGTTTTTT. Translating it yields CASKQAGEDEKLFF.

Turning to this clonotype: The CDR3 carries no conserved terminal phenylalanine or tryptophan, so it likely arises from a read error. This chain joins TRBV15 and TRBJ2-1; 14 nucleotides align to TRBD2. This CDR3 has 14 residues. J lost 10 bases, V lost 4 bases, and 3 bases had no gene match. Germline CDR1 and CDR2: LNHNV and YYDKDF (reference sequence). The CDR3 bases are TGTGCCACCAGCATGGGACTAGCGGGAGACGAGCAGTTCCTC. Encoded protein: CATSMGLAGDEQFL.

Here the CDR3 DNA reads TGTGCCATGGGGCGGTGGAGCTCCTACAATGAGCAGTTCTTC. Translation: CAMGRWSSYNEQFF. V is TRBV10-3 and J is TRBJ2-1; possibly TRBD1 for D (5 bases). Trimming removed 9 bases from V and 0 bases from J, with 12 bases in between. The germline CDR1 and CDR2 sequences are ENHRY and SYGVKD. The CDR3 length is 14 residues.

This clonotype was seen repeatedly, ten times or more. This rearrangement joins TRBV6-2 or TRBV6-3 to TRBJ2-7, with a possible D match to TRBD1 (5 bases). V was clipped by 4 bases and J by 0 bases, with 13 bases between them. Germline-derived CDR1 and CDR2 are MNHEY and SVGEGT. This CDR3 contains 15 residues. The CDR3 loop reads CASSSDTLSSYEQYF. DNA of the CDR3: TGTGCCAGCAGTTCGGACACCTTAAGCTCCTACGAGCAGTACTTC.

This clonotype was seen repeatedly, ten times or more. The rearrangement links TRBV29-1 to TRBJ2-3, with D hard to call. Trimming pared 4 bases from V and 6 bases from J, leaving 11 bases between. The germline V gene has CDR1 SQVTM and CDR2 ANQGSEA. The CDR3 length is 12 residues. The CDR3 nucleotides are TGCAGCGTTGTTATCGGTGGGGATACGCAGTATTTT. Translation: CSVVIGGDTQYF.

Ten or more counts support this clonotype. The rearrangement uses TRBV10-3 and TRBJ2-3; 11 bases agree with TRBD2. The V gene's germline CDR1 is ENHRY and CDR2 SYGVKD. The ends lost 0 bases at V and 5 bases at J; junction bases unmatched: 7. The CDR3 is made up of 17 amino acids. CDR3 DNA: TGTGCCATCAGTGAGTCGGATAGCGGGAGGGCCGGAGATACGCAGTATTTT. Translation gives CAISESDSGRAGDTQYF.

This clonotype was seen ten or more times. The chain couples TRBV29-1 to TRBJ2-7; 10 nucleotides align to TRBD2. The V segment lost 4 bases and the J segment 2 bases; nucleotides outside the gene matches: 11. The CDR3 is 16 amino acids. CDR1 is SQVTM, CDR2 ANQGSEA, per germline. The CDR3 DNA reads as TGCAGCGTTGTGTGGCTAGCGGGAGTTCCGCCCTACGAGCAGTACTTC. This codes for CSVVWLAGVPPYEQYF.

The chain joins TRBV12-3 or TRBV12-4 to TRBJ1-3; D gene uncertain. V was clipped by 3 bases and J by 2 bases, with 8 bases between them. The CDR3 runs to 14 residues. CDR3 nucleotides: TGTGCCAGCAGTTTGTTGAGGGCTGGAAACACCATATATTTT. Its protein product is CASSLLRAGNTIYF.

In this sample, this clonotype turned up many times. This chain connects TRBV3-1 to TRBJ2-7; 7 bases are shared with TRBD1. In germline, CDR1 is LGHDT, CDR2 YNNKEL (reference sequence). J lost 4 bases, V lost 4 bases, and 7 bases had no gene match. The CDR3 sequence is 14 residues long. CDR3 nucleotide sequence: TGTGCCAGCAGCCCCGGACAGGTAGCTTACGAGCAGTACTTC. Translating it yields CASSPGQVAYEQYF.

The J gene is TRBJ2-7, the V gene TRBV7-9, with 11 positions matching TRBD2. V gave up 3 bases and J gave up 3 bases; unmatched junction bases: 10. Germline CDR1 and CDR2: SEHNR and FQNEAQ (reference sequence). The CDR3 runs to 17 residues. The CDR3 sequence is CASSFLAQTSGIYEQYF. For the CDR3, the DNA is TGTGCCAGCAGCTTCCTAGCCCAGACTAGCGGGATCTACGAGCAGTACTTC. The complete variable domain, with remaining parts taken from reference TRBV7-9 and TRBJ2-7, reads DTGVSQNPRHKITKRGQNVTFRCDPISEHNRLYWYRQTLGQGPEFLTYFQNEAQLEKSRLLSDRFSAERPKGSFSTLEIQRTEQGDSAMYLCASSFLAQTSGIYEQYFGPGTRLTVT.